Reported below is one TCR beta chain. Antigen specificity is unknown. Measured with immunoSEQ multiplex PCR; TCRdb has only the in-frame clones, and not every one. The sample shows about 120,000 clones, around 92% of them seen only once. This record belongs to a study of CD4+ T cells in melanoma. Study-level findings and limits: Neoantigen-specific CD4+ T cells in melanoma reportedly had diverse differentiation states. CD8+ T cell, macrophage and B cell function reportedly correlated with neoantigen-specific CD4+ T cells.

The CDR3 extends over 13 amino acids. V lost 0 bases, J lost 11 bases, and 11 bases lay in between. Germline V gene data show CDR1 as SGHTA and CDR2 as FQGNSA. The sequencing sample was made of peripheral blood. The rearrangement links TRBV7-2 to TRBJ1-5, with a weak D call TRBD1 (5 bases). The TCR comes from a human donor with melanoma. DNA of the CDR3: TGTGCCAGCAGCTTAGCGCTTGGGGGTACCCAGCATTTT. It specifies CASSLALGGTQHF.